This note documents a single TCR beta chain sequence. This CDR3 has 14 residues. Germline trimming cut 4 bases from V and 6 bases from J; bases unmatched to any gene: 4. Germline values: CDR1 KGHDR, CDR2 SFDVKD. The entry originates in a study of blood T cell repertoires in COVID-19. The table came from immunoSEQ multiplex PCR; TCRdb's copy has only in-frame clones and leaves some out. The sample lists roughly 320,000 clones, just over 85% occurring once. The sequence came from a man younger than 40 who had recovered from COVID-19. The J gene is TRBJ1-5, the V gene TRBV24-1, with 8 bases aligning to TRBD1. Sequences were obtained from PBMCs or T cells enriched from blood (not recorded which). As DNA, the CDR3 is TGTGCCACCAGTGAGGGGACAGGTTTTCAGCCCCAGCATTTT. Amino acid sequence: CATSEGTGFQPQHF.